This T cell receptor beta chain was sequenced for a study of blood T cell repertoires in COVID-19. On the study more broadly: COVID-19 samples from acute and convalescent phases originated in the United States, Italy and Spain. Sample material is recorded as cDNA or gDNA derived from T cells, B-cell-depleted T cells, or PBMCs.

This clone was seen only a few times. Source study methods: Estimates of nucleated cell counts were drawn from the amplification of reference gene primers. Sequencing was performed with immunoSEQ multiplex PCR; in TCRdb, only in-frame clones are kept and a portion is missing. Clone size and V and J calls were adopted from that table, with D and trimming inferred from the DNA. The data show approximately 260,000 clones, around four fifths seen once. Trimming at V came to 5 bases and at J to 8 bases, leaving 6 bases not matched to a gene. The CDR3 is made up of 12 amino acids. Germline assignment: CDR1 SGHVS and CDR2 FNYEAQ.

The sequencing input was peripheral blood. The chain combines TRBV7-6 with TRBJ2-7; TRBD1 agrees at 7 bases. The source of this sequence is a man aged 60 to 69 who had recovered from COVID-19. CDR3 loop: CASSQRDSQQYF. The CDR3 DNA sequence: TGTGCCAGCAGCCAAAGGGACAGTCAGCAGTACTTC.